Presented here are 14 T cell receptor beta chains from one specimen sequenced in a study of blood T cell repertoires in COVID-19. Assay: immunoSEQ multiplex PCR; the TCRdb copy retains only in-frame clones and omits some. This table holds some 360,000 clones, roughly nine tenths found once. Sequenced input: peripheral blood. The receptors stem from a woman aged 55-70 years with COVID-19, enrolled during active disease.

V gene TRBV14 combines with J gene TRBJ1-5; a possible D gene is TRBD1 (6 bases). V gave up 0 bases and J gave up 7 bases, with 7 bases separating them. The germline V gene encodes CDR1 SGHDN and CDR2 FVKESK. The length of the CDR3 is 13 residues. This CDR3 reads CASSQDQGQPQHF. The CDR3 DNA is TGTGCCAGCAGCCAAGACCAGGGGCAGCCCCAGCATTTT.

The CDR3 bases are TGTGCCAGCAGGGCAGGGGGGATATACAATGAGCAGTTCTTC. It specifies CASRAGGIYNEQFF. The chain is built from TRBV7-9 and TRBJ2-1; possible D gene TRBD1, 7 bases. The CDR3 is made up of 14 amino acids. Between the trimmed V and J ends, which lost 6 bases and 4 bases, there was a span of 13 bases. The germline CDR1 and CDR2 sequences are SEHNR and FQNEAQ (reference sequence).

This chain links TRBV5-1 with TRBJ2-6; D possibly corresponds to TRBD2 (6 bases). The CDR3 length is 20 residues. V lost 0 bases to trimming and J lost 1 base, with 20 bases between them. Germline assignment: CDR1 SGHRS and CDR2 YFSETQ. CDR3 amino acids: CASSLAAAGGRSSGANVLTF. DNA of the CDR3: TGCGCCAGCAGCTTGGCGGCTGCCGGGGGTAGAAGTTCTGGGGCCAACGTCCTGACTTTC.

The chain uses TRBV2 and TRBJ1-2, with 8 bases aligning to TRBD1. The CDR3 runs 14 residues. V dropped 6 bases and J dropped 1; count of bases not matched to a gene: 4. The germline V gene has CDR1 SNHLY and CDR2 FYNNEI. Here the CDR3 DNA reads TGTGCCAGCAGCCCCGGACAGGGTAACTATGGCTACACCTTC. Translating gives CASSPGQGNYGYTF.

The chain joins TRBV5-5 to TRBJ1-6, with unresolved D. With 2 bases removed from V and 7 bases from J, the gap between germline ends came to 13 bases. CDR3 size: 15 residues. Germline V lookup: CDR1 SGHKS, CDR2 YYEKEE (reference sequence). DNA of the CDR3: TGTGCCAGCAGCTTCGCGACAATCCCCAATTCACCCCTCCACTTT. This encodes CASSFATIPNSPLHF. Combining the CDR3 with reference TRBV5-5 and TRBJ1-6 gives the whole variable domain DAGVTQSPTHLIKTRGQQVTLRCSPISGHKSVSWYQQVLGQGPQFIFQYYEKEERGRGNFPDRFSARQFPNYSSELNVNALLLGDSALYLCASSFATIPNSPLHFGNGTRLTVT.

The chain joins TRBV2 to TRBJ1-1, with D possibly matching TRBD1 (5 bases). V lost 0 bases and J 7 bases, leaving 9 bases between the germline ends. The V gene's germline CDR1 is SNHLY and CDR2 FYNNEI. The CDR3 is made up of 13 amino acids. CDR3 sequence: CASSEAGASEAFF. The CDR3 bases are TGTGCCAGCAGTGAAGCAGGGGCCAGTGAAGCTTTCTTT.

Only one count was recorded for this clone. This same CDR3 is encoded by further DNA sequences in the sample. The gene calls are TRBV18 and TRBJ2-5, with D unresolved. The CDR3 is 11 amino acids. V was cut by 3 bases and J by 5 bases, with 4 bases left in between. Germline V lookup: CDR1 KGHSH, CDR2 LQKENI. CDR3 bases: TGTGCCAGCTCACCCGGGGAGACCCAGTACTTC. This encodes CASSPGETQYF.

This chain links TRBV2 with TRBJ2-7; 7 bases agree with TRBD1. After removal of 6 bases from V and 4 bases from J, the junction contained 12 bases not matched to a gene. The CDR3 consists of 15 residues. Germline CDR1 SNHLY, CDR2 FYNNEI. CDR3 in amino acids: CASSADRVLSYEQYF. For the CDR3, the DNA is TGTGCCAGCAGCGCCGACAGGGTTCTTTCGTACGAGCAGTACTTC.

This clone was picked up a small number of times. The chain uses TRBV6-5 and TRBJ1-1; TRBD1 aligns across 11 bases. J was trimmed by 4 bases and V by 6 bases; bases with no gene match: 4. The germline V gene has CDR1 MNHEY and CDR2 SVGAGI. CDR3 size: 14 residues. CDR3 loop: CASRGTGGSTEAFF. The CDR3, as DNA: TGTGCCAGCAGGGGGACAGGGGGAAGCACTGAAGCTTTCTTT.

This sequence joins TRBV14 and TRBJ1-6; D not certain. V gave up 1 base and J gave up 6 bases, with 10 bases separating them. Germline loops: CDR1 SGHDN, CDR2 FVKESK. The CDR3 runs 15 residues. The CDR3 spells CASSQAGYSNSPLHF. CDR3 nucleotide sequence: TGTGCCAGCAGCCAAGCTGGTTACAGTAATTCACCCCTCCACTTT.

The chain uses TRBV28 and TRBJ1-1; D unclear. The CDR3 length is 14 residues. Germline assignment: CDR1 MDHEN and CDR2 SYDVKM. V gave up 5 bases and J gave up 4 bases, with 14 bases separating them. CDR3 region: CASSPPLRSTEAFF. Written as DNA, the CDR3 is TGTGCCAGCAGTCCTCCCCTTAGAAGCACTGAAGCTTTCTTT.

The genes are TRBV18 and TRBJ2-1; 7 positions match TRBD2. CDR1 is KGHSH, CDR2 LQKENI, per germline. The V and J ends lost 2 bases and 1 base, in that order; junction bases with no gene match: 5. CDR3 length equals 16 residues. CDR3 sequence: CASSPSGVPSYNEQFF. For the CDR3, the DNA is TGTGCCAGCTCACCAAGCGGGGTGCCATCCTACAATGAGCAGTTCTTC.

This clone has a handful of counts. The gene calls are TRBV9 and TRBJ2-1; no clear D. Germline CDR1 and CDR2: SGDLS and YYNGEE. The CDR3 consists of 15 residues. Trimming cost V 6 bases and J 2 bases, with 15 bases left between them. CDR3 amino acids: CASNEGQATYNEQFF. The CDR3, as DNA: TGTGCCAGCAATGAAGGTCAGGCTACCTACAATGAGCAGTTCTTC.

This clone is a singleton in its sample. This chain connects TRBV11-2 to TRBJ2-3, with TRBD2 identical over 7 bases. Trimming at V came to 5 bases and at J to 15 bases, leaving 11 bases not matched to a gene. The CDR3 sequence is 12 residues long. Germline CDR1 and CDR2: SGHAT and FQNNGV. CDR3: CASSLSGTISYF. The CDR3 DNA reads TGTGCCAGCAGCCTGTCCGGGACTATCTCTTATTTT.